The following is a T cell receptor (beta chain) sequence with its context. This specimen comes from a study of shared clonotypes between healthy human individuals. Trimming removed 4 bases from V and 5 bases from J; junction bases left unmatched: 8. The CDR3 contains 15 residues. Germline loops: CDR1 SGHNT, CDR2 YYREEE (reference sequence). This table comes from immunoSEQ multiplex PCR, and its TCRdb copy is limited to in-frame clones, with some not included. The sample records 2,500,000 or so clones, more than 90% being singletons. The rearrangement joins TRBV5-4 to TRBJ2-5, with 10 bases identical to TRBD1. The sequenced sample consisted of naive CD4+ T cells sorted from blood. The subset here: CD45RA+ positively selected. The TCR originated in a young man in good health. CDR3 region: CASSPGTGVMETQYF. For the CDR3, the DNA is TGTGCCAGCAGCCCCGGGACAGGGGTTATGGAGACCCAGTACTTC.